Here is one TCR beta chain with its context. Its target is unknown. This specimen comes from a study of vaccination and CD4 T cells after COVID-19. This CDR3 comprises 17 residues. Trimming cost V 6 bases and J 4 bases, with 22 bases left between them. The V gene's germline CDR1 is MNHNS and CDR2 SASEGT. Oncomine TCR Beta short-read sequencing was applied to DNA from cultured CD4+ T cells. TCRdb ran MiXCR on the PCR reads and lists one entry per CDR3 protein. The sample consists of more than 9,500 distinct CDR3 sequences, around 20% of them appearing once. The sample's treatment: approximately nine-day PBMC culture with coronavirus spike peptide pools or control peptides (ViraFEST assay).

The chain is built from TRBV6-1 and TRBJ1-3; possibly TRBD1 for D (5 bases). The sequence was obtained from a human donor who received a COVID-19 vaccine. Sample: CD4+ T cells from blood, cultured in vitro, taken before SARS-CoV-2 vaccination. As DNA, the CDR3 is TGTGCCAGCAGCACCACCTCCGACAGTTTGGGGGGAAACACCATATATTTT. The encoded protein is CASSTTSDSLGGNTIYF.